The source of this TCR beta chain is a study of CD8 T cells in ankylosing spondylitis. This clonotype was seen repeatedly, ten times or more. Trimming cost V 8 bases and J 6 bases, with 17 bases left between them. This CDR3 is 14 amino acids long. TCRdb fed the 5' RACE reads into MiXCR, producing one record per CDR3 protein. The sample has 100,000 to 150,000 distinct CDR3 sequences; roughly 7.3% are singletons. The clonotype comes from a male donor with ankylosing spondylitis or in good health (not recorded which). The rearrangement links TRBV12-3 or TRBV12-4 to TRBJ2-4; a weak D match, TRBD2 (6 bases). The sample comprised blood, either unsorted or a sorted T cell fraction (not recorded which). CDR3 in amino acids: CASRLRDGRNIQYF. CDR3 in DNA: TGTGCCAGCCGGCTGCGGGATGGAAGAAACATTCAGTACTTC.